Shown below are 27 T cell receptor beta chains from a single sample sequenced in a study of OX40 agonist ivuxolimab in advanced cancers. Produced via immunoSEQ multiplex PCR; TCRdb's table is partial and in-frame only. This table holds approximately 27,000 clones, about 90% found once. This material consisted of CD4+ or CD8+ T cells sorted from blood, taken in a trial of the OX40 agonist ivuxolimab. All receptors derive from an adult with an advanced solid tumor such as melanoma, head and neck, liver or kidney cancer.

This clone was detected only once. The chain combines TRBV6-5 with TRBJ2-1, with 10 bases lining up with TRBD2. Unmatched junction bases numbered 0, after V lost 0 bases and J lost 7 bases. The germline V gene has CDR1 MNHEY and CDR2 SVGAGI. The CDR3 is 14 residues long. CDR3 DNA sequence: TGTGCCAGCAGTTACTCTAGCGGGAGGAATGAGCAGTTCTTC. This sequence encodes CASSYSSGRNEQFF.

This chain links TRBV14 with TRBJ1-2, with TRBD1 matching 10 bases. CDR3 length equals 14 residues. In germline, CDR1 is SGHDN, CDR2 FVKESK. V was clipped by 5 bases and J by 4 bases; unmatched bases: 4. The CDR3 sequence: CASSEGQGSYGYTF. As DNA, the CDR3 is TGTGCCAGCAGCGAGGGACAGGGGTCCTATGGCTACACCTTC.

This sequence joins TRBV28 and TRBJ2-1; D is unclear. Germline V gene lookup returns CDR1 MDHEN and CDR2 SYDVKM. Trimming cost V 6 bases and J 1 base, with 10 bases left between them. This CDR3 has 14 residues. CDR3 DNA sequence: TGTGCCAGCAGGGCACTCGGGTCCTACAATGAGCAGTTCTTC. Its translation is CASRALGSYNEQFF.

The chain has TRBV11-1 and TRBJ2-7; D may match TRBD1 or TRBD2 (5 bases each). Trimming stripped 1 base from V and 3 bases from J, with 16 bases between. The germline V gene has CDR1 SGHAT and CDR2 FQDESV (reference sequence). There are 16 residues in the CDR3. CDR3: CASSLVAGTALYEQYF. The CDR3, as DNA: TGTGCCAGCAGCTTAGTCGCCGGGACGGCTCTCTACGAGCAGTACTTC.

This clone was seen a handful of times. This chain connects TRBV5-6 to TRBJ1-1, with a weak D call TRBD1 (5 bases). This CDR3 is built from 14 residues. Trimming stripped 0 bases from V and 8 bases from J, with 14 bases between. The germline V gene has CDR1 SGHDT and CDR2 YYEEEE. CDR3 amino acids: CASSLGRRDGEAFF. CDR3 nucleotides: TGTGCCAGCAGCTTGGGACGGCGGGACGGGGAAGCTTTCTTT.

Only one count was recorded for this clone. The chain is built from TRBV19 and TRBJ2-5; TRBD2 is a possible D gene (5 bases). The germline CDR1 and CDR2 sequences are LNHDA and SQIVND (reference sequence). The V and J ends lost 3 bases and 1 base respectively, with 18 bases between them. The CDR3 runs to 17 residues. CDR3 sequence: CASSMLISAGPQETQYF. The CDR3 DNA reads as TGTGCCAGTAGTATGCTCATTTCTGCGGGCCCCCAAGAGACCCAGTACTTC.

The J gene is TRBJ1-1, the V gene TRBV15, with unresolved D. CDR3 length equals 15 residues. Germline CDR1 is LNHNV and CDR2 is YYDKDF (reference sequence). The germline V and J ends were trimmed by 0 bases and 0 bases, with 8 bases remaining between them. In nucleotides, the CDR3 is TGTGCCACCAGCAGAGACAGGTGGGTGAACACTGAAGCTTTCTTT. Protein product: CATSRDRWVNTEAFF.

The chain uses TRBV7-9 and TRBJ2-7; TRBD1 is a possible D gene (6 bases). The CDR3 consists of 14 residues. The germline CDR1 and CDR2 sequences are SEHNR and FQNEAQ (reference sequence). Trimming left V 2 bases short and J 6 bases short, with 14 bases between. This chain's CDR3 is CASSLKYTGFEQYF. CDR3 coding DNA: TGTGCCAGCAGCTTAAAATATACAGGGTTCGAGCAGTACTTC.

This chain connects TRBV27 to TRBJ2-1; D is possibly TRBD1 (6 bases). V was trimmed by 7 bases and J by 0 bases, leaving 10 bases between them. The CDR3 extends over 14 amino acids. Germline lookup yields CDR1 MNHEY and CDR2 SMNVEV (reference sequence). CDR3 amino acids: CASTQGSSYNEQFF. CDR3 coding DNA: TGTGCCAGCACCCAGGGGAGCTCCTACAATGAGCAGTTCTTC.

The CDR3 DNA follows: TGTGCCAGCAGCTTAACTAGCGGACCCTACAATGAGCAGTTCTTC. It specifies CASSLTSGPYNEQFF. This chain uses TRBV7-3 with TRBJ2-1; D is perhaps TRBD2 (6 bases). This CDR3 has 15 amino acids. The V end lost 0 bases, the J end lost 2 bases, and 8 bases lay between the germline ends. Germline V gene lookup returns CDR1 SGHTA and CDR2 FQGTGA. The full variable domain, its missing parts supplied by reference TRBV7-3 and TRBJ2-1, is GAGVSQTPSNKVTEKGKYVELRCDPISGHTALYWYRQSLGQGPEFLIYFQGTGAADDSGLPNDRFFAVRPEGSVSTLKIQRTERGDSAVYLCASSLTSGPYNEQFFGPGTRLTVL.

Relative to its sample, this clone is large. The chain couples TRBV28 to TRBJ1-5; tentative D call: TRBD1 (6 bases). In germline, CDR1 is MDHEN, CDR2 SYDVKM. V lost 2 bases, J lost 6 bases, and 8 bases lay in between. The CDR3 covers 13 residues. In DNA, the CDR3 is TGTGCCAGCAGTTTAAAGGGGGGTCAGCCCCAGCATTTT. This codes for CASSLKGGQPQHF.

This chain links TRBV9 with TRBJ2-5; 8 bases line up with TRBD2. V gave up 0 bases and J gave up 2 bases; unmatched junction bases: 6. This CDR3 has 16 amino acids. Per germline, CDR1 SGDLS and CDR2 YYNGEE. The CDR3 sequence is CASSVAGLEGQETQYF. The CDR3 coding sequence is TGTGCCAGCAGCGTAGCGGGACTAGAAGGTCAAGAGACCCAGTACTTC.

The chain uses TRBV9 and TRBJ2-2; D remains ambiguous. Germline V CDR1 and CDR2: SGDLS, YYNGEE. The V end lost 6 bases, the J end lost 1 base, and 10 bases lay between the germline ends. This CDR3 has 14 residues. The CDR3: CASTPLMNTGELFF. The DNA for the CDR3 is TGTGCCAGCACGCCTCTGATGAACACCGGGGAGCTGTTTTTT.

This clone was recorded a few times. In DNA, the CDR3 is TGTGCCACCAGCATACTAGCGGGAGGGCTAAATGAGCAGTTCTTC. It specifies CATSILAGGLNEQFF. The V gene is TRBV15, the J gene TRBJ2-1, with TRBD2 matching over 13 bases. CDR1 LNHNV and CDR2 YYDKDF come from the germline V gene (reference sequence). The CDR3 is made up of 15 amino acids. The V segment lost 4 bases and the J segment 7 bases; nucleotides outside the gene matches: 4.

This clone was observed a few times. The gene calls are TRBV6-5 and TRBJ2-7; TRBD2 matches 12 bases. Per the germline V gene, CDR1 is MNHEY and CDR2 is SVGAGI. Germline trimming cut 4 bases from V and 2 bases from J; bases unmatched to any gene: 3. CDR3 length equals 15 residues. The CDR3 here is CASSLLAGGPYEQYF. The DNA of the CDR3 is TGTGCCAGCAGTTTGCTAGCGGGAGGGCCCTACGAGCAGTACTTC.

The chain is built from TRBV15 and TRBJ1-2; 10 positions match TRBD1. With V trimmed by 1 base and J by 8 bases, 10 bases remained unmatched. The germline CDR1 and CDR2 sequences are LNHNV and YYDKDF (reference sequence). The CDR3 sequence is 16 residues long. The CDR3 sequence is CATSRVGTGAPYGYTF. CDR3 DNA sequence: TGTGCCACCAGCAGAGTCGGGACAGGGGCCCCATACGGCTACACCTTC. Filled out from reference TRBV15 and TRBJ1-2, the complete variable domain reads DAMVIQNPRYQVTQFGKPVTLSCSQTLNHNVMYWYQQKSSQAPKLLFHYYDKDFNNEADTPDNFQSRRPNTSFCFLDIRSPGLGDTAMYLCATSRVGTGAPYGYTFGSGTRLTVV.

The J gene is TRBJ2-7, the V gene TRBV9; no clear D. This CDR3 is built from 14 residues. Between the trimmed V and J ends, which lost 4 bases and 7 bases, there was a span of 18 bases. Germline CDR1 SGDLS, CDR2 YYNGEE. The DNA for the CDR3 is TGTGCCAGCAGCCCCTCGTTGTGGGCCGAAGAGCAGTACTTC. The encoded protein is CASSPSLWAEEQYF.

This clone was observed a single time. CDR3 sequence (DNA): TGCGCCAGCAGCCAAGATGGTGGGGGGAGGGGTTACGAGCAGTACTTC. The encoded protein is CASSQDGGGRGYEQYF. The gene calls are TRBV4-1 and TRBJ2-7, with 7 bases lining up with TRBD2. The CDR3 has 16 residues. Germline-derived CDR1 and CDR2 are MGHRA and YSYEKL. V dropped 0 bases and J dropped 4; count of bases not matched to a gene: 9.

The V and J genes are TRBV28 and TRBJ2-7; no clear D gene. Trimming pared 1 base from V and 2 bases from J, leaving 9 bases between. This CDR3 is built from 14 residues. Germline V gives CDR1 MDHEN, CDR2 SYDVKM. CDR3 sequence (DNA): TGTGCCAGCAGTTTATCTGGCGCTCCCTACGAGCAGTACTTC. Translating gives CASSLSGAPYEQYF.

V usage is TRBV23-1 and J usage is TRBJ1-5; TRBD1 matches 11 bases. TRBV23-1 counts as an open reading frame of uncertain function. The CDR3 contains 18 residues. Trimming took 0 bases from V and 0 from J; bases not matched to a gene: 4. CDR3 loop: CASSQSLDRGLSNQPQHF. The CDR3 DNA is TGCGCCAGCAGTCAATCGCTGGACAGGGGGCTTAGCAATCAGCCCCAGCATTTT.

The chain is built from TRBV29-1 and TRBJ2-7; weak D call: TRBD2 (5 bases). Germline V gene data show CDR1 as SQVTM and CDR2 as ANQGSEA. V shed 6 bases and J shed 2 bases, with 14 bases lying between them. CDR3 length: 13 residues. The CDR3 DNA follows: TGCAGCGTGGCCGCCGGGATCCCCTACGAGCAGTACTTC. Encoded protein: CSVAAGIPYEQYF.

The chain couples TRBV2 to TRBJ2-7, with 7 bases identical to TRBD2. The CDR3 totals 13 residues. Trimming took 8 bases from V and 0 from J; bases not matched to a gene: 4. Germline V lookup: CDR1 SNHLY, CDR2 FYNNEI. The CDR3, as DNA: TGTGCCAGCTGGGGGGGGAGCTCCTACGAGCAGTACTTC. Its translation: CASWGGSSYEQYF.

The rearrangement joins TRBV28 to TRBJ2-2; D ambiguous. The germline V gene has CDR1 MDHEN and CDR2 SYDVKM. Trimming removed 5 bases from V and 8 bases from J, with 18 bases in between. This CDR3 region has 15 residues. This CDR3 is CASSDGRLAVGELFF. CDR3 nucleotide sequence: TGTGCCAGCAGTGATGGACGCCTCGCAGTTGGGGAGCTGTTTTTT.

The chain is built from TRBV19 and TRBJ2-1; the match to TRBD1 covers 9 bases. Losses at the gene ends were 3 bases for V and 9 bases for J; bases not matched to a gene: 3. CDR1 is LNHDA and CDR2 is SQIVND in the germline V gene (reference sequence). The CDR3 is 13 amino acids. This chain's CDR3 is CASSITGGGEQFF. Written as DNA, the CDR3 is TGTGCCAGTAGTATTACAGGGGGCGGTGAGCAGTTCTTC.

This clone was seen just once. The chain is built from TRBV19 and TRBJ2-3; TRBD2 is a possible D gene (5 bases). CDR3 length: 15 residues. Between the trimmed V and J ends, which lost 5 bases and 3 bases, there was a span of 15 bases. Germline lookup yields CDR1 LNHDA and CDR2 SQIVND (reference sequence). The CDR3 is CASSEGGLGTDTQYF. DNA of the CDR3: TGTGCCAGTAGTGAGGGCGGGCTGGGGACAGATACGCAGTATTTT.

The CDR3 DNA sequence: TGTGCCAGCAGCCCACGAACGCTATCCTACGAGCAGTACTTC. Translating gives CASSPRTLSYEQYF. The rearrangement uses TRBV6-5 and TRBJ2-7, with no clear D. V lost 6 bases and J 1 base, leaving 13 bases between the germline ends. Germline lookup yields CDR1 MNHEY and CDR2 SVGAGI. The CDR3 is 14 amino acids.

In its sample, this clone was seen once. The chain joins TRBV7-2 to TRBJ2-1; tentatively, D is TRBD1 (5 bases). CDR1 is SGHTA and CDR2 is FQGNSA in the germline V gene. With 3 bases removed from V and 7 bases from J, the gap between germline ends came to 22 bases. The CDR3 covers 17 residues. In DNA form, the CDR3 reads TGTGCCAGCAGCTTGGGGCCATTCGCGACTCACTGGAATGAGCAGTTCTTC. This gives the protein CASSLGPFATHWNEQFF. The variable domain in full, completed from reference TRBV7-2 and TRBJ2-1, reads GAGVSQSPSNKVTEKGKDVELRCDPISGHTALYWYRQSLGQGLEFLIYFQGNSAPDKSGLPSDRFSAERTGGSVSTLTIQRTQQEDSAVYLCASSLGPFATHWNEQFFGPGTRLTVL.